This T cell receptor beta chain was identified during a study of T cell responses to AZD1222 COVID-19 vaccine. Across the whole study: Timing groups of about 4 and about 12 weeks for second doses were pooled.

On this clone itself: Its antigen is still unknown.

Clones were read by immunoSEQ multiplex PCR, and TCRdb kept only the in-frame ones, dropping some. Of more than 75,000 clones in the sample, approximately 90% are singletons; the top ten hold under 8.5%. Overall study results and limits: Researchers report vaccine-associated CD4 TCRs spanning spike, with dominance at 160-218 and 743-854. It should be noted that donors were predominantly white British and more often female, and clonal diversity was possibly underestimated. Close to half of spike-specific TCRs reportedly recognize unmutated variant regions.

The germline V and J ends were trimmed by 1 base and 5 bases, with 12 bases remaining between them. CDR1 is SGHNT, CDR2 YYREEE, per germline (reference sequence). There are 14 residues in the CDR3. The chain combines TRBV5-4 with TRBJ2-5; D assignment may be TRBD1 or TRBD2 (6 bases each). The sample was peripheral blood, taken on day 0 of AZD1222 vaccination. This clonotype originated in an adult in good health. The CDR3 sequence: CASSLRRGSETQYF. Written as DNA, the CDR3 is TGTGCCAGCAGCTTGAGGAGGGGGTCGGAGACCCAGTACTTC.